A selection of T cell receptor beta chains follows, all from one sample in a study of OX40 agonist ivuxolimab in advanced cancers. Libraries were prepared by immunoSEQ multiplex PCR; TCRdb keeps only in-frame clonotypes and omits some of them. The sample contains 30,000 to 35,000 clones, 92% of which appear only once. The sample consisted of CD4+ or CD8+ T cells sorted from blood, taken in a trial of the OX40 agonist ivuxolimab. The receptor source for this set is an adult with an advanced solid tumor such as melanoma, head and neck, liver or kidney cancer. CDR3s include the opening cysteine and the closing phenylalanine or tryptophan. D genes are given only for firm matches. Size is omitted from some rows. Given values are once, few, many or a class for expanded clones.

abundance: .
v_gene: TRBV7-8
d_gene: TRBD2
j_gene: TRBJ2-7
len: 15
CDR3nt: TGTGCCAGCAGCTTAGCACGGGAGGGCCTCTACGAGCAGTACTTC
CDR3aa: CASSLAREGLYEQYF

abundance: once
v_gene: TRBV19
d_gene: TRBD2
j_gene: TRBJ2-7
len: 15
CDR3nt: TGTGCCAGTAGTGCCTTAGCGGGAGAGGTCCACGAGCAGTACTTC
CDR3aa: CASSALAGEVHEQYF

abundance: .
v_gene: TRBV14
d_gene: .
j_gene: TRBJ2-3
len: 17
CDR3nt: TGTGCCAGCAGCCAAGACCTGTGGGGGCTGGGCACAGATACGCAGTATTTT
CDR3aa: CASSQDLWGLGTDTQYF

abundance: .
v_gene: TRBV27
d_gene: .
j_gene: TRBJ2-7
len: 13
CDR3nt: TGTGCCAGCAGTTTCGCCCCGCCCTACGAGCAGTACTTC
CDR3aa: CASSFAPPYEQYF

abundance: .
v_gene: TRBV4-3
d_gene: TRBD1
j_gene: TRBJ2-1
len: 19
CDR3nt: TGCGCCAGCAGCCAAGATATAGCCAGGGGGCCCACCGATAGCAATGAGCAGTTCTTC
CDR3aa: CASSQDIARGPTDSNEQFF

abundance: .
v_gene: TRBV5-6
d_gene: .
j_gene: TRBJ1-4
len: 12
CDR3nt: TGTGCCAGCAGCTGGGAGGATGAAAAACTGTTTTTT
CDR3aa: CASSWEDEKLFF

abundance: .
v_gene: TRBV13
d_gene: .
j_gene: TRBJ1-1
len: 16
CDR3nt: TGTGCCAGCAGCTTAGGCCTAACTAGAATGAACACTGAAGCTTTCTTT
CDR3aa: CASSLGLTRMNTEAFF

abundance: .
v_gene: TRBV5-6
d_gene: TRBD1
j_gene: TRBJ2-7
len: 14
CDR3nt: TGTGCCAGCAGCTTTAGGGACAGCCTATACGAGCAGTACTTC
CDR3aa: CASSFRDSLYEQYF

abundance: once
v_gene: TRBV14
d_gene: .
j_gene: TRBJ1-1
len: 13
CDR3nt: TGTGCCAGCAGCCAAGATCTTGGGGCTGAAGCTTTCTTT
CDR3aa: CASSQDLGAEAFF

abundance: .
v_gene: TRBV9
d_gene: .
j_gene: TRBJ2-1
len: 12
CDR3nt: TGTGCCAGCAGCGTAGAGGGCTTTGAGCAGTTCTTC
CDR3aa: CASSVEGFEQFF

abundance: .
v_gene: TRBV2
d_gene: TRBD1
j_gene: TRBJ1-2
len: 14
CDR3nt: TGTGCCAGCAGCGAAGGGACAGGGCACTATGGCTACACCTTC
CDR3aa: CASSEGTGHYGYTF

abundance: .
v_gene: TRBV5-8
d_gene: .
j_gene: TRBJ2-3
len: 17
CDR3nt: TGTGCCAGCAGCTTGATTTTGGGTATTGTTCGCACAGATACGCAGTATTTT
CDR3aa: CASSLILGIVRTDTQYF

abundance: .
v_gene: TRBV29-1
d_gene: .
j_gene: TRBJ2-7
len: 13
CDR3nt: TGCAGCGTTGAGTTTGGCATAGCCTACGAGCAGTACTTC
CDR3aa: CSVEFGIAYEQYF

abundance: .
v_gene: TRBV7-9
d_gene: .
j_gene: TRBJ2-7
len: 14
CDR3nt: TGTGCCAGCAGCTTAGCGGGAGCGGTCTACGAGCAGTACTTC
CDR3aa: CASSLAGAVYEQYF

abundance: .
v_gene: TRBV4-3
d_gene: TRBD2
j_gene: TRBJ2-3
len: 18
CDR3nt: TGCGCCAGCAGCCAAGTCTATTCGGGGGGAGATAGCACAGATACGCAGTATTTT
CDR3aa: CASSQVYSGGDSTDTQYF

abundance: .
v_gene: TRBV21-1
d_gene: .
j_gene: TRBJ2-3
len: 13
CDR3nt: TGTGCCAGCAGCGAACGAGAGAGGGATACGCAGTATTTT
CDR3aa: CASSERERDTQYF

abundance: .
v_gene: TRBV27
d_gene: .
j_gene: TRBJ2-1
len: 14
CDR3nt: TGTGCCAGCAGTTCTGTCGCATCCTACAATGAGCAGTTCTTC
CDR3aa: CASSSVASYNEQFF

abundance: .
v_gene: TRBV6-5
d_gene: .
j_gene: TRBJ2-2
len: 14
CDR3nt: TGTGCCAGCAGTTTTACAGAGAACACCGGGGAGCTGTTTTTT
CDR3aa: CASSFTENTGELFF

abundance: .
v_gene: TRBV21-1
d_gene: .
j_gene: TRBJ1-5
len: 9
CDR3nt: TGTGTACACAATCAGCCCCAGCATTTT
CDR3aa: CVHNQPQHF

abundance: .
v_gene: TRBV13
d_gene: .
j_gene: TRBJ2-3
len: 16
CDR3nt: TGTGCCAGCAGCTTAGCCCCCTCCGGGAGCACAGATACGCAGTATTTT
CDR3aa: CASSLAPSGSTDTQYF

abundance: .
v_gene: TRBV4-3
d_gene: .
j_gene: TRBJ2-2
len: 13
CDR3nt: TGCGCCAGCAGCCAAGGTCCCGCCGGGGAGCTGTTTTTT
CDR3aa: CASSQGPAGELFF

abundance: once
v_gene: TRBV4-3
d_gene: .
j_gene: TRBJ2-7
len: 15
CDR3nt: TGCGCCAGCAGCCAATGGAGAGCAGGGCCGAACGAGCAGTACTTC
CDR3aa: CASSQWRAGPNEQYF

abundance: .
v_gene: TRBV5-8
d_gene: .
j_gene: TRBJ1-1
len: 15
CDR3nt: TGTGCCAGCAGCTTATCTTTGGGGATGAACACTGAAGCTTTCTTT
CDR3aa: CASSLSLGMNTEAFF

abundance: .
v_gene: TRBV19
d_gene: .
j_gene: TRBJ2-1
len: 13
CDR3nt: TGTGCCAGTAGTCCCGGGACCCCAAATGAGCAGTTCTTC
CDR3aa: CASSPGTPNEQFF

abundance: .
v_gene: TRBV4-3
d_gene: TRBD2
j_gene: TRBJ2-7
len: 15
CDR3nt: TGCGCCAGCAGCCAAGGGGCGGGAGCTCATTACGAGCAGTACTTC
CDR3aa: CASSQGAGAHYEQYF

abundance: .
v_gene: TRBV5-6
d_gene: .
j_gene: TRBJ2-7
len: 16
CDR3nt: TGTGCCAGCAGCTTGGATTGGGGTTGGACAGTCTACGAGCAGTACTTC
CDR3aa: CASSLDWGWTVYEQYF

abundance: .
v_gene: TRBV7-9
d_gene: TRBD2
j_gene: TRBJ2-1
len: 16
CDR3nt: TGTGCCAGCAGCATTAGATTGGGACTAGCGGGGAATGAGCAGTTCTTC
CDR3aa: CASSIRLGLAGNEQFF

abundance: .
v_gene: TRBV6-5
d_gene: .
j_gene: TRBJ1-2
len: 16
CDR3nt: TGTGCCAGCAGTTATTATCGACTATCTTCTAACTATGGCTACACCTTC
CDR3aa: CASSYYRLSSNYGYTF

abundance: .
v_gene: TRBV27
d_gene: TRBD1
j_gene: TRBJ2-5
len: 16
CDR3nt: TGTGCCAGCAGTCCGCCGGGACAGCCAGAACAAGAGACCCAGTACTTC
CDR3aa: CASSPPGQPEQETQYF

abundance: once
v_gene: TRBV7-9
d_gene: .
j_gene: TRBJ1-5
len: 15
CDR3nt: TGTGCCAGCAGCTTAGTTGGACCGGGGCATCAGCCCCAGCATTTT
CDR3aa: CASSLVGPGHQPQHF

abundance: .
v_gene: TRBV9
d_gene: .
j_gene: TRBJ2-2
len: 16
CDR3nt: TGTGCCAGCAGAGCCCAGGTGGGGGCGAACACCGGGGAGCTGTTTTTT
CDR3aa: CASRAQVGANTGELFF

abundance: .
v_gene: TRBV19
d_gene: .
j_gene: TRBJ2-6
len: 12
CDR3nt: TGTGCCTCCCTGGCTGGGGCCAACGTCCTGACTTTC
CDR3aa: CASLAGANVLTF

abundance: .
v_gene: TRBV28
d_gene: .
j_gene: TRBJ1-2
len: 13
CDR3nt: TGTGCCAGCAGTTTACTACAGGGATATGGCTACACCTTC
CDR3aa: CASSLLQGYGYTF

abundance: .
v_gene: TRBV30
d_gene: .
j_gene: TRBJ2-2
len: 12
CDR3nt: TGTGCCTGGAGTAGGATGCCCGGGGAGCTGTTTTTT
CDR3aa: CAWSRMPGELFF

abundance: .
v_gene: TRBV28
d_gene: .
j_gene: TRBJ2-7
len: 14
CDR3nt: TGTGCCAGCAGTTTAATTACGGAATCCTACGAGCAGTACTTC
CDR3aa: CASSLITESYEQYF

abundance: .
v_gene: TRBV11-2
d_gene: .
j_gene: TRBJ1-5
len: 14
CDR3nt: TGTGCCAGCAGCCCCGCCCCAGCGAATCAGCCCCAGCATTTT
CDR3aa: CASSPAPANQPQHF

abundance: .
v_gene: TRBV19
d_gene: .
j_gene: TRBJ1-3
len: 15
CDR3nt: TGTGCCAGTAGAGGGGGAACGTACTCTGGAAACACCATATATTTT
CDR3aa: CASRGGTYSGNTIYF

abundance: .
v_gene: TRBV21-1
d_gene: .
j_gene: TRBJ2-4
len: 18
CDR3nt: TGTGCCAGCAGCAAAAAAACAGGGGGAGGGTGGGCCAAAAACATTCAGTACTTC
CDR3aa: CASSKKTGGGWAKNIQYF

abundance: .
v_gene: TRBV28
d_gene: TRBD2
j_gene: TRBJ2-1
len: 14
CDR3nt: TGTGCCAGCAGTCCCGGACTAGCGGGACCGGGGCAGTTCTTC
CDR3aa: CASSPGLAGPGQFF

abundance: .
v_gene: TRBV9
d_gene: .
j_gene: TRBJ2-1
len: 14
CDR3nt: TGTGCCAGCAGCTTCCGGGGATCCGACAATGAGCAGTTCTTC
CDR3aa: CASSFRGSDNEQFF

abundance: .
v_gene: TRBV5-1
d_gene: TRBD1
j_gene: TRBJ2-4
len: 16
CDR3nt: TGCGCCAGCAGCTCAAGGACAGGGAAAGCCAAAAACATTCAGTACTTC
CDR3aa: CASSSRTGKAKNIQYF

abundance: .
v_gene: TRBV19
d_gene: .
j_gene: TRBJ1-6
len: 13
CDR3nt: TGTGCCAGTAATGGACTGCCGGATTCACCCCTCCACTTT
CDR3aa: CASNGLPDSPLHF

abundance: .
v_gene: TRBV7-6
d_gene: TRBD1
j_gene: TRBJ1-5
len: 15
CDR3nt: TGTGCCAGCAGCTTAGGAGGGGGCGTCAATCAGCCCCAGCATTTT
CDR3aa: CASSLGGGVNQPQHF

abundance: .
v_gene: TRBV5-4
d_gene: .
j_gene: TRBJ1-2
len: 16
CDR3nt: TGTGCCAGCAGCTTATCCGGGCCCAAGGCGAACTATGGCTACACCTTC
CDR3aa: CASSLSGPKANYGYTF

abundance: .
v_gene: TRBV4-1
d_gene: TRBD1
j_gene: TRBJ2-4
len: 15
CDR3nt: TGCGCCAGCAGCCAAGGGACAGGGGGACAAAACATTCAGTACTTC
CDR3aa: CASSQGTGGQNIQYF

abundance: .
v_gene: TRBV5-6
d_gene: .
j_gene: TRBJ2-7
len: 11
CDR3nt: TGTGCCAGCGCGACCTTTTACGAGCAGTACTTC
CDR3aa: CASATFYEQYF

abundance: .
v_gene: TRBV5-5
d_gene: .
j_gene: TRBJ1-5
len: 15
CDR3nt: TGTGCCAGCAGCTTCTCGGAACTCGGCAATCAGCCCCAGCATTTT
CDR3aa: CASSFSELGNQPQHF

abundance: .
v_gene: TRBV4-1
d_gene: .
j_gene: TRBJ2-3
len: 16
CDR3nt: TGCGCCAGCAGTCAAGTCATTGCCCCAGGACCAGATACGCAGTATTTT
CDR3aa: CASSQVIAPGPDTQYF

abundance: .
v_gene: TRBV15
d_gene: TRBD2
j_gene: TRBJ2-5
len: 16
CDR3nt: TGTGCCACCAGCAGAGAACTAGCGGGAGGTAGGGAGACCCAGTACTTC
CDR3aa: CATSRELAGGRETQYF

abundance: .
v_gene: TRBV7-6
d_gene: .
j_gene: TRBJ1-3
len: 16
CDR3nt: TGTGCCAGCAGCTTAGGCGAGCTTTTCTCTGGAAACACCATATATTTT
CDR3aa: CASSLGELFSGNTIYF

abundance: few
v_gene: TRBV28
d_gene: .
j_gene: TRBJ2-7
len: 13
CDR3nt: TGTGCCAGCAGGGAACAGGGTCTCGACGAGCAGTACTTC
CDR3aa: CASREQGLDEQYF